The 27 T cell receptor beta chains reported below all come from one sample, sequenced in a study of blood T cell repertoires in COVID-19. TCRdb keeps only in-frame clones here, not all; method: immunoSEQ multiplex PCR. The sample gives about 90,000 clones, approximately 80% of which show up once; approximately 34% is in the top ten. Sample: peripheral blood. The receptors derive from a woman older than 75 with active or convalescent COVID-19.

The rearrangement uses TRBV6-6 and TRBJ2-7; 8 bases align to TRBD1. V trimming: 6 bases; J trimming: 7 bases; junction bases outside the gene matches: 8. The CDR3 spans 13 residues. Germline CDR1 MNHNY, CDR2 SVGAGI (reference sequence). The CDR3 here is CASRAQGAGEQYF. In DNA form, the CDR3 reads TGTGCCAGCAGGGCCCAGGGGGCGGGGGAGCAGTACTTC.

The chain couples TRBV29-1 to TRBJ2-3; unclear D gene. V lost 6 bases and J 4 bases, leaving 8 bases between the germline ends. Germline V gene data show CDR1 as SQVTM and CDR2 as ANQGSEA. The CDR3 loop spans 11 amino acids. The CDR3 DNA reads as TGCAGCGTGCCGGTCGCAGATACGCAGTATTTT. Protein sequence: CSVPVADTQYF.

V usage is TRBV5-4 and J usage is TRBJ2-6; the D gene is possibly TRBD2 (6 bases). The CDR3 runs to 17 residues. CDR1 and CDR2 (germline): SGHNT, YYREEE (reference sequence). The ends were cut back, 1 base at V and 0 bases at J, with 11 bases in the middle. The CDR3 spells CASSLSGGISGANVLTF. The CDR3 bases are TGTGCCAGCAGCTTGAGTGGCGGGATCTCTGGGGCCAACGTCCTGACTTTC.

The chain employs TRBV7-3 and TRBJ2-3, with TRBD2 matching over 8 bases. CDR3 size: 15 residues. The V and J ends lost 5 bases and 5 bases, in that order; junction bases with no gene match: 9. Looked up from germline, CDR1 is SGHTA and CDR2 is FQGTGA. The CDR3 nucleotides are TGTGCCAGCAGCCTCCAGCGGGGGTCTGGAGATACGCAGTATTTT. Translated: CASSLQRGSGDTQYF.

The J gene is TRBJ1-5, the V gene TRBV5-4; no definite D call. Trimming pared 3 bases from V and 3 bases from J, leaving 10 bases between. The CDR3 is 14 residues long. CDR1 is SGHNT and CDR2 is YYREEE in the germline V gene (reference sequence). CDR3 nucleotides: TGTGCCAGCAGCTCGGGGAGGGACAATCAGCCCCAGCATTTT. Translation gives CASSSGRDNQPQHF.

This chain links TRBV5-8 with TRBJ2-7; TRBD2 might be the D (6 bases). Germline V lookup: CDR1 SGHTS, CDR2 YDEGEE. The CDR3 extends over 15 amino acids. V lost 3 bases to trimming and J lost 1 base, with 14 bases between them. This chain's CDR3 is CASSWSRGLSYEQYF. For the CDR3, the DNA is TGTGCCAGCAGCTGGTCGAGAGGACTATCCTACGAGCAGTACTTC.

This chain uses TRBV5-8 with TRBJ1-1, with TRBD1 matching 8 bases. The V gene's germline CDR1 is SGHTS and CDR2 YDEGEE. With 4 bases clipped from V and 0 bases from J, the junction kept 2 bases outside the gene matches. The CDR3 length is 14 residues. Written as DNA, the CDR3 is TGTGCCAGCAGCCCAGGGGGCCTGAACACTGAAGCTTTCTTT. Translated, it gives CASSPGGLNTEAFF.

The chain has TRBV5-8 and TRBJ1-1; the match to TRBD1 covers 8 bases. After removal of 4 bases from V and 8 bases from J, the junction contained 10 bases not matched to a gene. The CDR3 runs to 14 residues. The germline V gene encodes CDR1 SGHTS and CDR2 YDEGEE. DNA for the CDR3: TGTGCCAGCAGCCCACCGACAGGGGCCTTCGAAGCTTTCTTT. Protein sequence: CASSPPTGAFEAFF.

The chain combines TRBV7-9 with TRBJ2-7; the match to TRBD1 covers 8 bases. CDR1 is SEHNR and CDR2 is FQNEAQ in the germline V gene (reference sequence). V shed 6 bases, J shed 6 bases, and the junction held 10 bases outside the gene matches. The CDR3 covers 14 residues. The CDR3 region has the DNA TGTGCCAGCAGATACGGGACAGGAGGACGCGAGCAGTACTTC. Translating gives CASRYGTGGREQYF.

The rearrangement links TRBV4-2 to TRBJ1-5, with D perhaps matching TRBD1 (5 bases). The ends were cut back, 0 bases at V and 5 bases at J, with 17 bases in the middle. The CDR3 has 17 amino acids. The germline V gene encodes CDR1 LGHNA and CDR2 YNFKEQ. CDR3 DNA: TGTGCCAGCAGCCAAGATGGGGCAGCCTCTACGCATCAGCCCCAGCATTTT. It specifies CASSQDGAASTHQPQHF.

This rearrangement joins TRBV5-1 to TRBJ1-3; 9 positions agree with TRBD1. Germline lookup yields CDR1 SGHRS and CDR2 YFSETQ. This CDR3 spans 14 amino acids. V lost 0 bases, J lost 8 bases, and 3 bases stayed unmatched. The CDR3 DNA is TGCGCCAGCAGCTTGGGGGACAGGGCGGACACCATATATTTT. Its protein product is CASSLGDRADTIYF.

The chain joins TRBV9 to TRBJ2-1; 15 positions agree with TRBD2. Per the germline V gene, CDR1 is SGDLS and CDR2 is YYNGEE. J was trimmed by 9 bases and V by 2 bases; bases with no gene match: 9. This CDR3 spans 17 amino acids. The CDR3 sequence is CASSVRTSGRAFSEQFF. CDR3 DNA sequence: TGTGCCAGCAGCGTGAGGACTAGCGGGAGGGCTTTCAGTGAGCAGTTCTTC.

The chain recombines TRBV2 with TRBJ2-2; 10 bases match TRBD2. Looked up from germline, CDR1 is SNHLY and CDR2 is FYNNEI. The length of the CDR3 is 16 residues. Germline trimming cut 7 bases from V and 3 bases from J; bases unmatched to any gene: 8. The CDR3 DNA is TGTGCCAGCAAGGAGACTAGCGGGTCGTACACCGGGGAGCTGTTTTTT. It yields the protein CASKETSGSYTGELFF.

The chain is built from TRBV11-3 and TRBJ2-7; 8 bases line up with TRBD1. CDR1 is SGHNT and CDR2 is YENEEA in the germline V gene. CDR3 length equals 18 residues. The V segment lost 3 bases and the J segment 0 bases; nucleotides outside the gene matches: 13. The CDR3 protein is CASSLLVQGGGSSYEQYF. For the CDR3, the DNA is TGTGCCAGCAGCTTGTTGGTACAGGGGGGTGGAAGCTCCTACGAGCAGTACTTC.

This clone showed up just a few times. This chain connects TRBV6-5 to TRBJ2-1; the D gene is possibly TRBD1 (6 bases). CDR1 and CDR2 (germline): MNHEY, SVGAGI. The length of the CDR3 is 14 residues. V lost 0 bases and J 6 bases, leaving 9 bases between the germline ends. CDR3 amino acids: CASSYSHRANEQFF. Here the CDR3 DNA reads TGTGCCAGCAGTTACTCGCACAGGGCCAATGAGCAGTTCTTC.

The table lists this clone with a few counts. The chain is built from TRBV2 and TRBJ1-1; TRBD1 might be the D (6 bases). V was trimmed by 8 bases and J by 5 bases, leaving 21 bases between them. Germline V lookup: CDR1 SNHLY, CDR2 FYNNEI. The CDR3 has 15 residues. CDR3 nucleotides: TGTGCCAGCGGAGACCGGACAGAACTAATAACTGAAGCTTTCTTT. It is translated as CASGDRTELITEAFF. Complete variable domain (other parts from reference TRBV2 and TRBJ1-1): EPEVTQTPSHQVTQMGQEVILRCVPISNHLYFYWYRQILGQKVEFLVSFYNNEISEKSEIFDDQFSVERPDGSNFTLKIRSTKLEDSAMYFCASGDRTELITEAFFGQGTRLTVV.

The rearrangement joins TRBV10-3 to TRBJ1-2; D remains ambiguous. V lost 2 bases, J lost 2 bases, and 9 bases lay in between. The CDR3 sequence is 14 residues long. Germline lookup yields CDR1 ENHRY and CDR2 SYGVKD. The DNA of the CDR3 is TGTGCCATCAGTGAGATGGGAGGGAACTATGGCTACACCTTC. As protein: CAISEMGGNYGYTF.

CDR3 in DNA: TGCGCCAGCAGCTTGGCCCTCCAGGGTCGGGATACGCAGTATTTT. It encodes CASSLALQGRDTQYF. The V and J genes are TRBV5-1 and TRBJ2-3; a weak D match, TRBD1 (5 bases). The V gene's germline CDR1 is SGHRS and CDR2 YFSETQ. CDR3 length: 15 amino acids. Trimming pared 0 bases from V and 6 bases from J, leaving 14 bases between.

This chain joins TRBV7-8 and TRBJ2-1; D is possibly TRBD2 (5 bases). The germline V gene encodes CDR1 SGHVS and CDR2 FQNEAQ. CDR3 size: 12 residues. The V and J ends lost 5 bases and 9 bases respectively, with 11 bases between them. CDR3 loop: CASSPLEGEQFF. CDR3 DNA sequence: TGTGCCAGCAGCCCACTCGAGGGTGAGCAGTTCTTC.

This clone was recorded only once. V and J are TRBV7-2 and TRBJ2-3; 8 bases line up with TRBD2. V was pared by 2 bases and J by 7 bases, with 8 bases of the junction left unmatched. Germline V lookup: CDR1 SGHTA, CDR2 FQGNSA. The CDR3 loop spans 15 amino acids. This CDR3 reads CASSLTAGDQNTQYF. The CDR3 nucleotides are TGTGCCAGCAGCTTAACAGCGGGGGACCAAAATACGCAGTATTTT.

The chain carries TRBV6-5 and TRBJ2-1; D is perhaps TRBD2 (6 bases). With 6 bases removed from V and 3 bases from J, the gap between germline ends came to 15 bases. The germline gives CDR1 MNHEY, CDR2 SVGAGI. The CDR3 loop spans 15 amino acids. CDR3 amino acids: CASRGAGKIYNEQFF. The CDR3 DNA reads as TGTGCCAGCAGGGGAGCGGGTAAAATCTACAATGAGCAGTTCTTC.

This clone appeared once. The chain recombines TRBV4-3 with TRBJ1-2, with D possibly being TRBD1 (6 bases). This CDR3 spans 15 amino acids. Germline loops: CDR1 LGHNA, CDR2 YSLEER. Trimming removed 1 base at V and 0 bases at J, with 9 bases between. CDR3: CASSQADSSNYGYTF. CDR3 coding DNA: TGCGCCAGCAGCCAAGCGGACAGTTCTAACTATGGCTACACCTTC.

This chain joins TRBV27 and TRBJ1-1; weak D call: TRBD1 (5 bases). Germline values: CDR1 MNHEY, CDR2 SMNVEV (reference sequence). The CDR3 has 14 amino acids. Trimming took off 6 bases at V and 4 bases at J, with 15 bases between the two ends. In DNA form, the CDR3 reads TGTGCCAGCAGCAGTCGGGGGGATGGCACTGAAGCTTTCTTT. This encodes CASSSRGDGTEAFF.

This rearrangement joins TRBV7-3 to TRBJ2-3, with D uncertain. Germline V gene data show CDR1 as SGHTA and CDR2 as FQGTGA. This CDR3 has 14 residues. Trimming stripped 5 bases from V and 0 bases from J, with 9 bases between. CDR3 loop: CASSKTRSTDTQYF. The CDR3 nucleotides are TGTGCCAGCAGCAAGACAAGAAGCACAGATACGCAGTATTTT.

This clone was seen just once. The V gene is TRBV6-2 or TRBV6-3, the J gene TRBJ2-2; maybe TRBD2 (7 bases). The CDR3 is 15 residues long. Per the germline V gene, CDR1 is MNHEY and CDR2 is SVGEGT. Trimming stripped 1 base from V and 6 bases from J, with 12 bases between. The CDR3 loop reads CASSYLGGDSGELFF. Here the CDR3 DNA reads TGTGCCAGCAGTTACTTAGGGGGGGATTCCGGGGAGCTGTTTTTT.

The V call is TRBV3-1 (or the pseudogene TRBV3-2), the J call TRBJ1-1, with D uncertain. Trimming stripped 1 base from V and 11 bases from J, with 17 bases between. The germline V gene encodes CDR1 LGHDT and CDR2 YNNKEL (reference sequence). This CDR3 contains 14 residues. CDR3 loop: CASSQGVRAGGAFF. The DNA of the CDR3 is TGTGCCAGCAGCCAAGGAGTCCGGGCCGGCGGGGCTTTCTTT.

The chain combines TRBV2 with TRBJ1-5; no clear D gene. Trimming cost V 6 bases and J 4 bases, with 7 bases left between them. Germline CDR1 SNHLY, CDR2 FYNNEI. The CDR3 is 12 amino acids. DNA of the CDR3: TGTGCCAGCAGGTCCGGTAATCAGCCCCAGCATTTT. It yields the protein CASRSGNQPQHF.